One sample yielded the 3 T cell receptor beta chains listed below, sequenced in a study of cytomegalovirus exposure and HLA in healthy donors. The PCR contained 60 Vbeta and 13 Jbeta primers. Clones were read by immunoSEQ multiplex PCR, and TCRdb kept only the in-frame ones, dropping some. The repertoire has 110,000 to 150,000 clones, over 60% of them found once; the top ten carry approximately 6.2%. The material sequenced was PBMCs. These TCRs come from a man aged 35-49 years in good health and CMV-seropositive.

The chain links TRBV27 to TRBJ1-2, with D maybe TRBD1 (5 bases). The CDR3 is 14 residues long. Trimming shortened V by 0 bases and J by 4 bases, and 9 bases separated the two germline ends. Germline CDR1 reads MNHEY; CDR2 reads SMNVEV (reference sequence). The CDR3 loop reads CASSLSFGGYGYTF. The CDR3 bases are TGTGCCAGCAGTTTATCGTTCGGGGGCTATGGCTACACCTTC.

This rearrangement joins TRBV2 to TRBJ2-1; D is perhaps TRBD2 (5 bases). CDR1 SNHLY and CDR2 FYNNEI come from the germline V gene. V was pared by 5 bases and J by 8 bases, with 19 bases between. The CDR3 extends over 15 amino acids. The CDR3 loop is CASSSSLPGIYEQFF. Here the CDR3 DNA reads TGTGCCAGCAGTTCGTCTCTCCCGGGGATCTATGAGCAGTTCTTC.

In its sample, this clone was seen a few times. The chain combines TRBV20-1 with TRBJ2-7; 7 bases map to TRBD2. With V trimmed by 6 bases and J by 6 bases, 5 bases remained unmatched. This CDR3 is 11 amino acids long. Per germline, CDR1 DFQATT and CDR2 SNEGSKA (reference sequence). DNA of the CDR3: TGCAGTGCACTTCTAGCGGCCGAGCAGTACTTC. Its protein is CSALLAAEQYF.